These 10 T cell receptor beta chains were sequenced from one sample in a study of cytomegalovirus exposure and HLA in healthy donors. PCR primers comprised 60 Vbeta and 13 Jbeta primers. This table comes from immunoSEQ multiplex PCR, and its TCRdb copy is limited to in-frame clones, with some not included. The sample holds about 150,000 clones, roughly 80% seen once. Sample: PBMCs. These receptors were taken from a boy aged 2 to 9 in good health and CMV-seronegative.

CDR3 DNA: TGTGCCAGCAGCTTGGGACAGGGTGGGGCTCCAGATACGCAGTATTTT. Its protein is CASSLGQGGAPDTQYF. The chain has TRBV11-1 and TRBJ2-3; 9 bases fit TRBD1. The germline V gene has CDR1 SGHAT and CDR2 FQDESV (reference sequence). V was pared by 3 bases and J by 4 bases, with 8 bases of the junction left unmatched. This CDR3 has 16 residues. The full variable domain, rest sourced from reference TRBV11-1 and TRBJ2-3, is EAEVAQSPRYKITEKSQAVAFWCDPISGHATLYWYRQILGQGPELLVQFQDESVVDDSQLPKDRFSAERLKGVDSTLKIQPAELGDSAMYLCASSLGQGGAPDTQYFGPGTRLTVL.

The chain uses TRBV5-6 and TRBJ1-2, with TRBD1 as a possible D gene (5 bases). V shed 0 bases and J shed 5 bases, with 8 bases lying between them. The CDR3 runs to 13 residues. CDR1 is SGHDT and CDR2 is YYEEEE in the germline V gene. CDR3 DNA sequence: TGTGCCAGCAGCTTGGTCGGGGGATATGGCTACACCTTC. Translation gives CASSLVGGYGYTF.

The V and J genes are TRBV18 and TRBJ1-4; possible D gene TRBD1, 6 bases. The CDR3 length is 15 residues. Looked up from germline, CDR1 is KGHSH and CDR2 is LQKENI. Trimming removed 3 bases at V and 5 bases at J, with 13 bases between. Here the CDR3 DNA reads TGTGCCAGCTCACCGGATACAGGGCGAAATGAAAAACTGTTTTTT. It is translated as CASSPDTGRNEKLFF.

This chain uses TRBV9 with TRBJ2-3; possibly TRBD2 for D (5 bases). The V gene lost 3 bases and the J gene lost 1 base, with 12 bases spanning the gap. The CDR3 loop spans 15 amino acids. Per the germline V gene, CDR1 is SGDLS and CDR2 is YYNGEE. Here the CDR3 DNA reads TGTGCCAGCAGCGCCGGGGTTGCGGGCACAGATACGCAGTATTTT. Translating gives CASSAGVAGTDTQYF. Full variable domain (remainder filled in from reference TRBV9 and TRBJ2-3): DSGVTQTPKHLITATGQRVTLRCSPRSGDLSVYWYQQSLDQGLQFLIQYYNGEERAKGNILERFSAQQFPDLHSELNLSSLELGDSALYFCASSAGVAGTDTQYFGPGTRLTVL.

The V call is TRBV6-1, the J call TRBJ2-3, with 7 bases fitting TRBD1. V lost 6 bases and J lost 3; bases outside the gene matches: 6. The CDR3 sequence is 14 residues long. CDR1 is MNHNS, CDR2 SASEGT, per germline. CDR3 sequence reads: CASSTQGDTDTQYF. CDR3 DNA sequence: TGTGCCAGCAGCACGCAGGGGGATACAGATACGCAGTATTTT.

The chain employs TRBV7-9 and TRBJ1-6; D is uncertain. Germline CDR1 is SEHNR and CDR2 is FQNEAQ (reference sequence). This CDR3 is built from 18 residues. The V gene lost 5 bases and the J gene lost 0 bases, with 17 bases spanning the gap. CDR3 residues: CASSTTLAQSSYNSPLHF. CDR3 nucleotide sequence: TGTGCCAGCAGCACAACCCTCGCACAGAGCTCCTATAATTCACCCCTCCACTTT.

This sequence joins TRBV28 and TRBJ2-7, with D possibly being TRBD1 (6 bases). Trimming removed 3 bases from V and 2 bases from J, with 20 bases in between. CDR1 MDHEN and CDR2 SYDVKM come from the germline V gene. The CDR3 loop spans 17 amino acids. The CDR3 region is CASSFFRGTGRAYEQYF. The CDR3, as DNA: TGTGCCAGCAGTTTTTTTCGTGGTACAGGGCGAGCCTACGAGCAGTACTTC.

The chain has TRBV28 and TRBJ2-7; D remains unclear. There are 12 residues in the CDR3. V shed 3 bases and J shed 0 bases, with 3 bases lying between them. CDR1 is MDHEN, CDR2 SYDVKM, per germline. This chain's CDR3 is CASSFGSYEQYF. The CDR3 region has the DNA TGTGCCAGCAGTTTCGGCTCCTACGAGCAGTACTTC. The full variable domain, rest sourced from reference TRBV28 and TRBJ2-7, is DVKVTQSSRYLVKRTGEKVFLECVQDMDHENMFWYRQDPGLGLRLIYFSYDVKMKEKGDIPEGYSVSREKKERFSLILESASTNQTSMYLCASSFGSYEQYFGPGTRLTVT.

The genes are TRBV11-3 and TRBJ2-3, with 7 nucleotides matching TRBD2. CDR3 length: 16 residues. The V and J ends lost 5 bases and 5 bases, in that order; junction bases with no gene match: 13. Germline assignment: CDR1 SGHNT and CDR2 YENEEA. Here the CDR3 reads CASSSGTPIEVDTQYF. The DNA for the CDR3 is TGTGCCAGCAGCAGCGGGACCCCCATAGAAGTAGATACGCAGTATTTT.

The chain employs TRBV11-3 and TRBJ1-2; D unclear. The CDR3 length is 13 residues. Germline CDR1 SGHNT, CDR2 YENEEA. The V and J ends lost 8 bases and 4 bases respectively, with 14 bases between them. In nucleotides, the CDR3 is TGTGCCAGCGGCAATCCCCCAATCTATGGCTACACCTTC. Amino acids: CASGNPPIYGYTF. The complete variable domain, with remaining parts taken from reference TRBV11-3 and TRBJ1-2, reads EAGVVQSPRYKIIEKKQPVAFWCNPISGHNTLYWYLQNLGQGPELLIRYENEEAVDDSQLPKDRFSAERLKGVDSTLKIQPAELGDSAVYLCASGNPPIYGYTFGSGTRLTVV.